The 24 T cell receptor beta chains below were found in one sample sequenced in a study of CD8+ T cells in alopecia areata. Treatment in this sample: oral pan-JAK inhibitor, 5-10 mg twice daily. It was cDNA, reverse transcribed from extracted RNA, that served as the sequencing template. The protocol was immunoSEQ multiplex PCR, while the TCRdb copy is restricted to in-frame clones and leaves out a portion. The repertoire holds 150,000 to 200,000 clones, with approximately 59% as singletons. The source was CD4+ T cells sorted from blood, collected at approximately week 60, from a patient treated with tofacitinib. These receptors were taken from a human donor with alopecia areata.

V gene TRBV5-1 combines with J gene TRBJ2-2; 13 bases are a match to TRBD2. The CDR3 length is 16 residues. Germline loops: CDR1 SGHRS, CDR2 YFSETQ. V dropped 4 bases and J dropped 6; count of bases not matched to a gene: 6. The CDR3 DNA sequence: TGCGCCAGCAGCATACGGACTAGCGGGGGACCCGGGGAGCTGTTTTTT. Protein product: CASSIRTSGGPGELFF. The whole variable domain, filled in from reference TRBV5-1 and TRBJ2-2, reads KAGVTQTPRYLIKTRGQQVTLSCSPISGHRSVSWYQQTPGQGLQFLFEYFSETQRNKGNFPGRFSGRQFSNSRSEMNVSTLELGDSALYLCASSIRTSGGPGELFFGEGSRLTVL.

V is TRBV29-1 and J is TRBJ2-5, with D perhaps matching TRBD1 (5 bases). With 7 bases removed from V and 2 bases from J, the gap between germline ends came to 14 bases. The CDR3 sequence is 13 residues long. Germline V gene sequence: CDR1 SQVTM, CDR2 ANQGSEA. CDR3 protein: CSARPTVQETQYF. The DNA of the CDR3 is TGCAGCGCCAGACCGACAGTTCAAGAGACCCAGTACTTC.

This sequence joins TRBV4-2 and TRBJ1-2; D unresolved. Deletions cut 0 bases from V and 3 bases from J, with 8 bases between. The CDR3 length is 14 residues. From germline, CDR1 is LGHNA and CDR2 YNFKEQ. As DNA, the CDR3 is TGTGCCAGCAGCCAAGATCCGCAGGACTATGGCTACACCTTC. The encoded protein is CASSQDPQDYGYTF.

The chain couples TRBV2 to TRBJ2-7, with TRBD1 matching 9 bases. This CDR3 is built from 14 residues. Germline trimming cut 6 bases from V and 4 bases from J; bases unmatched to any gene: 7. Germline values: CDR1 SNHLY, CDR2 FYNNEI. CDR3 bases: TGTGCCAGCAGGGAAATGGACAGGGGATACGAGCAGTACTTC. It encodes CASREMDRGYEQYF. The full variable domain, in which reference TRBV2 and TRBJ2-7 provide the parts outside the CDR3, is EPEVTQTPSHQVTQMGQEVILRCVPISNHLYFYWYRQILGQKVEFLVSFYNNEISEKSEIFDDQFSVERPDGSNFTLKIRSTKLEDSAMYFCASREMDRGYEQYFGPGTRLTVT.

The chain joins TRBV30 to TRBJ1-5; tentatively, D is TRBD1 (5 bases). V was trimmed by 4 bases and J by 5 bases, leaving 9 bases between them. Germline V lookup: CDR1 GTSNPN, CDR2 SVGIG (reference sequence). The CDR3 covers 12 residues. CDR3 in DNA: TGTGCCTGGAACGCGGGGGATCAGCCCCAGCATTTT. Translation gives CAWNAGDQPQHF.

The chain couples TRBV30 to TRBJ2-1; 7 positions match TRBD2. Trimming cost V 4 bases and J 8 bases; bases outside gene matches: 8. The germline gives CDR1 GTSNPN, CDR2 SVGIG (reference sequence). This CDR3 comprises 13 residues. The CDR3 DNA reads as TGTGCCTGGACCATAGGTGGGGGGGATGAGCAGTTCTTC. Encoded protein: CAWTIGGGDEQFF.

In this sample, this clone turned up a few times. The gene calls are TRBV29-1 and TRBJ2-7, with 8 nucleotides matching TRBD1. J was trimmed by 6 bases and V by 6 bases; bases with no gene match: 10. This CDR3 comprises 13 residues. Germline V CDR1 and CDR2: SQVTM, ANQGSEA. CDR3 nucleotides: TGCAGCGTCCCTGGACAGGGACAACTCGAGCAGTACTTC. Translating it yields CSVPGQGQLEQYF.

The rearrangement links TRBV14 to TRBJ2-5, with D perhaps matching TRBD1 (5 bases). The CDR3 loop spans 15 amino acids. V lost 4 bases, J lost 7 bases, and 19 bases lay in between. CDR1 and CDR2 from the germline V gene are SGHDN and FVKESK. The CDR3: CASSLRADSPATQYF. In DNA form, the CDR3 reads TGTGCCAGCAGCCTCCGGGCAGACAGTCCCGCGACCCAGTACTTC.

The chain has TRBV5-1 and TRBJ2-5; 7 bases agree with TRBD2. In germline, CDR1 is SGHRS, CDR2 YFSETQ. J was trimmed by 4 bases and V by 4 bases; bases with no gene match: 4. The CDR3 length is 13 residues. The CDR3 protein is CASSRVAGETQYF. DNA for the CDR3: TGCGCCAGCAGCAGGGTAGCGGGAGAGACCCAGTACTTC. The full variable domain, completed using reference TRBV5-1 and TRBJ2-5, is KAGVTQTPRYLIKTRGQQVTLSCSPISGHRSVSWYQQTPGQGLQFLFEYFSETQRNKGNFPGRFSGRQFSNSRSEMNVSTLELGDSALYLCASSRVAGETQYFGPGTRLLVL.

Of note for this clone: Other DNA sequences of this sample code for an identical CDR3. This chain uses TRBV6-5 with TRBJ1-2; D not resolved. The CDR3 contains 12 residues. V was trimmed by 6 bases and J by 8 bases, leaving 13 bases between them. Germline CDR1 MNHEY, CDR2 SVGAGI. CDR3 nucleotides: TGTGCCAGCAGCCGAAGTCGGAAGGGCTACACCTTC. This sequence encodes CASSRSRKGYTF.

This clone was detected a few times. J is TRBJ1-2 and V is TRBV4-1; a possible D gene is TRBD1 (6 bases). The ends were cut back, 1 base at V and 3 bases at J, with 18 bases in the middle. CDR1 is MGHRA, CDR2 YSYEKL, per germline. This CDR3 spans 17 amino acids. The CDR3 sequence is CASSQVPTAGGDYGYTF. CDR3 bases: TGCGCCAGCAGCCAAGTTCCGACGGCGGGGGGCGACTATGGCTACACCTTC.

The V gene is TRBV6-6, the J gene TRBJ2-3; no firm D call. The CDR3 has 12 amino acids. Germline CDR1 MNHNY, CDR2 SVGAGI (reference sequence). V lost 5 bases to trimming and J lost 6 bases, with 9 bases between them. CDR3 in DNA: TGTGCCAGCAGTCCGGTCCGGGATACGCAGTATTTT. Amino acids: CASSPVRDTQYF.

The V gene is TRBV19, the J gene TRBJ1-1; no firm D call. Germline V gene sequence: CDR1 LNHDA, CDR2 SQIVND (reference sequence). The CDR3 loop spans 13 amino acids. V was shortened by 7 bases and J by 0 bases, with 9 bases between the two germline ends. CDR3 sequence (DNA): TGTGCCAGTACCCTGACGATGAACACTGAAGCTTTCTTT. Protein sequence: CASTLTMNTEAFF.

V gene TRBV19 combines with J gene TRBJ1-1; D unclear. CDR3 length equals 13 residues. Deletions cut 4 bases from V and 0 bases from J, with 6 bases between. CDR1 is LNHDA and CDR2 is SQIVND in the germline V gene (reference sequence). The CDR3: CASSRQVNTEAFF. CDR3 nucleotide sequence: TGTGCCAGTAGTAGACAAGTGAACACTGAAGCTTTCTTT.

The J gene is TRBJ1-2, the V gene TRBV30; no reliable D call. This CDR3 is 12 amino acids long. Germline V gene lookup returns CDR1 GTSNPN and CDR2 SVGIG (reference sequence). The V and J ends lost 3 bases and 4 bases respectively, with 9 bases between them. DNA for the CDR3: TGTGCCTGGAGGGGTGAACCCTATGGCTACACCTTC. The encoded protein is CAWRGEPYGYTF. The entire variable domain, with the rest obtained from reference TRBV30 and TRBJ1-2, is as follows: SQTIHQWPATLVQPVGSPLSLECTVEGTSNPNLYWYRQAAGRGLQLLFYSVGIGQISSEVPQNLSASRPQDRQFILSSKKLLLSDSGFYLCAWRGEPYGYTFGSGTRLTVV.

The chain couples TRBV29-1 to TRBJ2-3, with 9 positions matching TRBD2. In germline, CDR1 is SQVTM, CDR2 ANQGSEA. The CDR3 extends over 15 amino acids. V lost 6 bases and J lost 4; bases outside the gene matches: 11. CDR3 sequence (DNA): TGCAGCGTGGACCTCAGCGGGGGGTTGGCAGATACGCAGTATTTT. This sequence encodes CSVDLSGGLADTQYF.

The V call is TRBV2, the J call TRBJ2-1; D gene ambiguous. CDR1 and CDR2 (germline): SNHLY, FYNNEI. The CDR3 is 11 residues long. The V gene lost 4 bases and the J gene lost 10 bases, with 8 bases spanning the gap. CDR3 residues: CASSVAQEQFF. Here the CDR3 DNA reads TGTGCCAGCAGTGTGGCACAAGAGCAGTTCTTC.

This clone has only a few counts. This chain connects TRBV9 to TRBJ1-2; the D gene is possibly TRBD1 (5 bases). This CDR3 is built from 12 residues. Germline loops: CDR1 SGDLS, CDR2 YYNGEE. The V end lost 4 bases, the J end lost 7 bases, and 11 bases lay between the germline ends. CDR3 bases: TGTGCCAGCAGCTTCCAGGGAGCTGGCTACACCTTC. As protein: CASSFQGAGYTF. Full variable domain (rest looked up from reference TRBV9 and TRBJ1-2): DSGVTQTPKHLITATGQRVTLRCSPRSGDLSVYWYQQSLDQGLQFLIQYYNGEERAKGNILERFSAQQFPDLHSELNLSSLELGDSALYFCASSFQGAGYTFGSGTRLTVV.

Only a few counts were recorded for this clone. The chain employs TRBV18 and TRBJ1-6; weak D call: TRBD1 (5 bases). Germline CDR1 is KGHSH and CDR2 is LQKENI. The CDR3 loop spans 18 amino acids. Trimming cost V 3 bases and J 9 bases, with 24 bases left between them. Here the CDR3 DNA reads TGTGCCAGCTCACCTAACCACGCTAGGGGAGGACTAACTTCACCCCTCCACTTT. This translates into CASSPNHARGGLTSPLHF.

The rearrangement joins TRBV19 to TRBJ1-1, with D possibly TRBD1 on 6 matching bases. The CDR3 spans 15 residues. Trimming took 6 bases from V and 0 from J, leaving 14 bases between them. Germline CDR1 LNHDA, CDR2 SQIVND (reference sequence). In nucleotides, the CDR3 is TGTGCCAGTAGCCGCCGAGGGACACTGAACACTGAAGCTTTCTTT. Protein sequence: CASSRRGTLNTEAFF.

This sequence joins TRBV5-6 and TRBJ2-2; TRBD1 matches at 8 bases. This CDR3 region has 17 residues. Looked up from germline, CDR1 is SGHDT and CDR2 is YYEEEE. Trimming took 0 bases from V and 1 from J; bases not matched to a gene: 5. The CDR3 DNA reads as TGTGCCAGCAGCTTGGCAGGGGGCGCGTTGAACACCGGGGAGCTGTTTTTT. As protein: CASSLAGGALNTGELFF.

The chain uses TRBV29-1 and TRBJ1-3; D may be TRBD1 (5 bases). CDR1 and CDR2 from the germline V gene are SQVTM and ANQGSEA. The CDR3 sequence is 14 residues long. The V end was cut by 4 bases, the J end by 0 bases, with 10 bases between. The CDR3 spells CSVAGRNSGNTIYF. The CDR3 DNA reads TGCAGCGTTGCGGGGCGCAACTCTGGAAACACCATATATTTT.

J is TRBJ2-7 and V is TRBV6-5; 8 positions agree with TRBD1. The CDR3 consists of 14 residues. J lost 4 bases, V lost 6 bases, and 8 bases had no gene match. Looked up from germline, CDR1 is MNHEY and CDR2 is SVGAGI. CDR3 protein: CASRPTGVIYEQYF. In DNA form, the CDR3 reads TGTGCCAGCAGACCGACAGGGGTCATTTACGAGCAGTACTTC.

This clone was counted only a few times. V is TRBV7-8 and J is TRBJ1-1, with D uncertain. The CDR3 loop spans 15 amino acids. The V gene lost 5 bases and the J gene lost 0 bases, with 13 bases spanning the gap. The germline gives CDR1 SGHVS, CDR2 FQNEAQ. The CDR3 here is CASSNQGLMNTEAFF. In nucleotides, the CDR3 is TGTGCCAGCAGCAATCAAGGTCTAATGAACACTGAAGCTTTCTTT.